This T cell receptor (beta chain) originates from a study of T cell responses to AZD1222 COVID-19 vaccine. The CDR3 totals 16 residues. Trimming cost V 2 bases and J 8 bases; bases outside gene matches: 9. Germline V gene sequence: CDR1 SGHDT, CDR2 YYEEEE. TCRdb keeps only in-frame clones here, not all; method: immunoSEQ multiplex PCR. The table shows over 120,000 clones, with approximately 88% occurring only once. The V call is TRBV5-6, the J call TRBJ2-2; 10 nucleotides line up with TRBD2. The receptor was derived from an adult who received the MenACWY meningococcal vaccine as a control. The sequencing used peripheral blood, collected 28 days after the second dose of the MenACWY control vaccine. CDR3: CASSFLSSGSWGELFF. For the CDR3, the DNA is TGTGCCAGCAGCTTCCTCTCTAGCGGGAGTTGGGGGGAGCTGTTTTTT.